The next 27 T cell receptor beta chains were all read from a single sample in a study of cytomegalovirus exposure and HLA in healthy donors. The primer mix had 60 Vbeta and 13 Jbeta primers. Only in-frame clones appear in the TCRdb table, and some are missing; sequencing was by immunoSEQ multiplex PCR. The sample contains 130,000 or so clones, 88% of which appear only once. Sequencing used PBMCs. These receptors were taken from a woman in her forties in good health and CMV-seronegative.

This clone was seen a single time. The chain is built from TRBV7-9 and TRBJ2-3, with D unclear. Deletions cut 4 bases from V and 2 bases from J, with 13 bases between. This CDR3 spans 15 amino acids. Germline V gene sequence: CDR1 SEHNR, CDR2 FQNEAQ (reference sequence). CDR3: CASSSPLLVTDTQYF. CDR3 DNA sequence: TGTGCCAGCAGCTCCCCCTTACTCGTCACAGATACGCAGTATTTT.

V usage is TRBV5-5 and J usage is TRBJ2-1; D gene uncertain. This CDR3 contains 14 residues. CDR1 is SGHKS, CDR2 YYEKEE, per germline (reference sequence). Deletions cut 1 base from V and 1 base from J, with 6 bases between. CDR3 sequence: CASSLMESYNEQFF. CDR3 nucleotide sequence: TGTGCCAGCAGCTTGATGGAGTCCTACAATGAGCAGTTCTTC.

Here the CDR3 DNA reads TGTGCCAGCAGATCCTACAGGGGGGATCAGCCCCAGCATTTT. Protein sequence: CASRSYRGDQPQHF. This chain links TRBV28 with TRBJ1-5; TRBD1 aligns across 8 bases. V lost 6 bases, J lost 5 bases, and 6 bases stayed unmatched. The V gene's germline CDR1 is MDHEN and CDR2 SYDVKM. The length of the CDR3 is 14 residues.

The chain couples TRBV18 to TRBJ2-3; D is unresolved. This CDR3 is 14 amino acids long. Trimming took off 3 bases at V and 0 bases at J, with 7 bases between the two ends. Germline V gene lookup returns CDR1 KGHSH and CDR2 LQKENI. CDR3 in amino acids: CASSPTGSTDTQYF. The CDR3 coding sequence is TGTGCCAGCTCACCGACCGGGAGCACAGATACGCAGTATTTT.

V gene TRBV5-1 combines with J gene TRBJ1-2; no reliable D call. This CDR3 is built from 11 residues. V was trimmed by 0 bases and J by 7 bases, leaving 4 bases between them. CDR1 is SGHRS, CDR2 YFSETQ, per germline. CDR3 DNA sequence: TGCGCCAGCAGCTTGGACAGTGGCTACACCTTC. This sequence encodes CASSLDSGYTF.

The rearrangement uses TRBV11-2 and TRBJ2-7; 9 nucleotides align to TRBD1. V was clipped by 2 bases and J by 6 bases; unmatched bases: 11. CDR3 length equals 16 residues. Per germline, CDR1 SGHAT and CDR2 FQNNGV. Here the CDR3 reads CASSLHHPGQGFEQYF. CDR3 nucleotides: TGTGCCAGCAGCTTACATCACCCGGGACAGGGATTCGAGCAGTACTTC. Full variable domain (outside the CDR3, taken from reference TRBV11-2 and TRBJ2-7): EAGVAQSPRYKIIEKRQSVAFWCNPISGHATLYWYQQILGQGPKLLIQFQNNGVVDDSQLPKDRFSAERLKGVDSTLKIQPAKLEDSAVYLCASSLHHPGQGFEQYFGPGTRLTVT.

V is TRBV9 and J is TRBJ2-5; 7 nucleotides match TRBD2. Germline V gene data show CDR1 as SGDLS and CDR2 as YYNGEE. The length of the CDR3 is 14 residues. V lost 2 bases to trimming and J lost 0 bases; unmatched junction nucleotides: 1. In DNA form, the CDR3 reads TGTGCCAGCAGCGTGGCGGGGGACCAAGAGACCCAGTACTTC. As protein: CASSVAGDQETQYF.

The rearrangement uses TRBV5-1 and TRBJ2-7, with TRBD1 as a possible D gene (6 bases). Between the trimmed V and J ends, which lost 0 bases and 3 bases, there was a span of 10 bases. CDR3 length equals 14 residues. From germline, CDR1 is SGHRS and CDR2 YFSETQ. The CDR3 sequence is CASSLVPGDYEQYF. In DNA form, the CDR3 reads TGCGCCAGCAGCTTGGTGCCAGGGGACTACGAGCAGTACTTC.

The V and J genes are TRBV6-6 and TRBJ1-2, with D perhaps TRBD1 (5 bases). The CDR3 runs 14 residues. The V gene lost 7 bases and the J gene lost 7 bases, with 19 bases spanning the gap. Germline loops: CDR1 MNHNY, CDR2 SVGAGI (reference sequence). The CDR3 DNA reads TGTGCCAGCATCGGGGGAACCTTCGCTAGTGGCTACACCTTC. Translation: CASIGGTFASGYTF.

The chain uses TRBV7-9 and TRBJ2-1; TRBD1 matches at 10 bases. The junction had 4 bases not matched to a gene; V was cut back by 2 bases and J by 3 bases. The CDR3 has 16 residues. From germline, CDR1 is SEHNR and CDR2 FQNEAQ (reference sequence). The CDR3 DNA is TGTGCCAGCAGCTTAAGGACAGGGGGTGTCTACAATGAGCAGTTCTTC. It yields the protein CASSLRTGGVYNEQFF.

CDR3 bases: TGTGCCATCAGCCTCTTAGCGGGAGGCCGGAACGGGGAGCTGTTTTTT. Protein product: CAISLLAGGRNGELFF. This rearrangement joins TRBV10-3 to TRBJ2-2; 10 bases are shared with TRBD2. Germline values: CDR1 ENHRY, CDR2 SYGVKD. This CDR3 is built from 16 residues. Losses at the gene ends were 6 bases for V and 7 bases for J; bases not matched to a gene: 11.

This sequence joins TRBV10-2 and TRBJ2-2, with 7 bases lining up with TRBD2. V was clipped by 4 bases and J by 4 bases; unmatched bases: 6. Germline-derived CDR1 and CDR2 are WSHSY and SAAADI. The CDR3 sequence is 15 residues long. Here the CDR3 reads CASSVSGAGTGELFF. CDR3 DNA: TGCGCCAGCAGTGTCAGCGGGGCTGGCACCGGGGAGCTGTTTTTT.

This clone was counted once. The chain uses TRBV5-4 and TRBJ2-7; no reliable D call. V gave up 1 base and J gave up 5 bases, with 4 bases separating them. CDR3 length: 11 residues. CDR1 is SGHNT and CDR2 is YYREEE in the germline V gene (reference sequence). CDR3 loop: CASSLLDEQYF. For the CDR3, the DNA is TGTGCCAGCAGCTTGCTTGACGAGCAGTACTTC.

For the CDR3, the DNA is TGTGCCAGCAGCGCCGAGGGCGGAAACACCATATATTTT. Translation gives CASSAEGGNTIYF. The V call is TRBV5-6, the J call TRBJ1-3; D is ambiguous. The germline V and J ends were trimmed by 4 bases and 4 bases, with 9 bases remaining between them. Germline V lookup: CDR1 SGHDT, CDR2 YYEEEE. The CDR3 is 13 residues long.

This clone was seen more than once but under ten times. The rearrangement uses TRBV5-1 and TRBJ1-2; no clear D. Per the germline V gene, CDR1 is SGHRS and CDR2 is YFSETQ. This CDR3 region has 15 residues. V was clipped by 3 bases and J by 8 bases, with 20 bases between them. The CDR3 nucleotides are TGCGCCAGCAGCTCGAACCCGGGATTCCTGGAGGGCTACACCTTC. Protein: CASSSNPGFLEGYTF.

In this sample, this clone turned up once. This chain joins TRBV28 and TRBJ1-4; no firm D call. Germline V gene data show CDR1 as MDHEN and CDR2 as SYDVKM. The CDR3 totals 14 residues. V lost 6 bases and J 8 bases, leaving 16 bases between the germline ends. The CDR3 nucleotides read TGTGCCAGCAGCTCCGGAGGCGTCCTAGAAAAACTGTTTTTT. It specifies CASSSGGVLEKLFF.

This chain uses TRBV5-6 with TRBJ1-5; D is possibly TRBD1 (5 bases). Looked up from germline, CDR1 is SGHDT and CDR2 is YYEEEE. This CDR3 is built from 14 residues. V dropped 0 bases and J dropped 6 bases, with 10 bases sitting between them. CDR3 protein: CASSLAGRGQPQHF. The CDR3 coding sequence is TGTGCCAGCAGCTTGGCAGGGCGAGGTCAGCCCCAGCATTTT. The entire variable domain, with the rest obtained from reference TRBV5-6 and TRBJ1-5, is as follows: DAGVTQSPTHLIKTRGQQVTLRCSPKSGHDTVSWYQQALGQGPQFIFQYYEEEERQRGNFPDRFSGHQFPNYSSELNVNALLLGDSALYLCASSLAGRGQPQHFGDGTRLSIL.

The chain employs TRBV5-1 and TRBJ1-2; D possibly corresponds to TRBD1 (6 bases). The V end lost 3 bases, the J end lost 5 bases, and 11 bases lay between the germline ends. Germline CDR1 SGHRS, CDR2 YFSETQ. The CDR3 loop spans 13 amino acids. The CDR3 sequence is CASSWGQGYGYTF. The CDR3 DNA reads TGCGCCAGCAGCTGGGGCCAGGGGTATGGCTACACCTTC.

The CDR3 loop is CASSFRQIQETQYF. The CDR3 DNA reads TGTGCCAGCAGCTTTCGACAGATACAAGAGACCCAGTACTTC. The chain uses TRBV7-8 and TRBJ2-5; tentatively, D is TRBD1 (5 bases). The length of the CDR3 is 14 residues. V lost 3 bases to trimming and J lost 2 bases, with 10 bases between them. In germline, CDR1 is SGHVS, CDR2 FQNEAQ.

The gene calls are TRBV7-9 and TRBJ2-3; D is possibly TRBD2 (6 bases). Trimming pared 5 bases from V and 3 bases from J, leaving 9 bases between. This CDR3 is built from 13 residues. The germline gives CDR1 SEHNR, CDR2 FQNEAQ (reference sequence). CDR3 residues: CASSISGTDTQYF. The DNA for the CDR3 is TGTGCCAGCAGCATAAGCGGGACAGATACGCAGTATTTT. The full variable domain, in which reference TRBV7-9 and TRBJ2-3 provide the parts outside the CDR3, is DTGVSQNPRHKITKRGQNVTFRCDPISEHNRLYWYRQTLGQGPEFLTYFQNEAQLEKSRLLSDRFSAERPKGSFSTLEIQRTEQGDSAMYLCASSISGTDTQYFGPGTRLTVL.

This clone was seen a handful of times. This chain joins TRBV25-1 and TRBJ1-4; 9 bases align to TRBD1. V trimming: 3 bases; J trimming: 5 bases; junction bases outside the gene matches: 4. This CDR3 is 15 amino acids long. CDR1 and CDR2 (germline): MGHDK, SYGVNS. For the CDR3, the DNA is TGTGCCAGCAGTGATCCCGGGACAGGGAATGAAAAACTGTTTTTT. It codes for CASSDPGTGNEKLFF. The full variable domain, in which reference TRBV25-1 and TRBJ1-4 provide the parts outside the CDR3, is EADIYQTPRYLVIGTGKKITLECSQTMGHDKMYWYQQDPGMELHLIHYSYGVNSTEKGDLSSESTVSRIRTEHFPLTLESARPSHTSQYLCASSDPGTGNEKLFFGSGTQLSVL.

This chain joins TRBV6-5 and TRBJ1-4; tentatively, D is TRBD1 (5 bases). V dropped 5 bases and J dropped 7 bases, with 17 bases sitting between them. Germline lookup yields CDR1 MNHEY and CDR2 SVGAGI. This CDR3 is built from 15 residues. The CDR3 bases are TGTGCCAGCAGTCGACTAGAGGGGTTAGGTGAAAAACTGTTTTTT. As protein: CASSRLEGLGEKLFF.

CDR3 sequence: CASSVGTGGETQYF. CDR3 in DNA: TGTGCCAGCAGCGTCGGGACAGGTGGGGAGACCCAGTACTTC. The chain recombines TRBV7-8 with TRBJ2-5; 8 nucleotides align to TRBD1. V trimming: 5 bases; J trimming: 5 bases; junction bases outside the gene matches: 7. Per germline, CDR1 SGHVS and CDR2 FQNEAQ. This CDR3 comprises 14 residues.

The CDR3 reads CASSLASGRAEETQYF. In nucleotides, the CDR3 is TGTGCCAGCAGCTTAGCTAGCGGGAGGGCCGAAGAGACCCAGTACTTC. This chain uses TRBV7-8 with TRBJ2-5, with 11 bases that match TRBD2. The V and J ends lost 0 bases and 3 bases, in that order; junction bases with no gene match: 3. The germline gives CDR1 SGHVS, CDR2 FQNEAQ. This CDR3 contains 16 residues.

This sequence joins TRBV29-1 and TRBJ1-1; D remains ambiguous. This CDR3 contains 13 residues. V lost 7 bases and J lost 0, with 12 bases in between. Germline V CDR1 and CDR2: SQVTM, ANQGSEA. CDR3 region: CSAGLSMNTEAFF. For the CDR3, the DNA is TGCAGCGCCGGACTGAGCATGAACACTGAAGCTTTCTTT.

This clone was seen just once. J is TRBJ2-7 and V is TRBV18; possible D gene TRBD1, 5 bases. Trimming pared 3 bases from V and 4 bases from J, leaving 13 bases between. CDR3 size: 14 residues. Germline CDR1 reads KGHSH; CDR2 reads LQKENI. The CDR3 region has the DNA TGTGCCAGCTCACCTGACAGAGAACATTACGAGCAGTACTTC. Translating gives CASSPDREHYEQYF.

The chain couples TRBV6-5 to TRBJ2-3; 10 bases fit TRBD1. Germline CDR1 is MNHEY and CDR2 is SVGAGI. V lost 2 bases to trimming and J lost 4 bases; unmatched junction nucleotides: 3. The length of the CDR3 is 15 residues. CDR3 coding DNA: TGTGCCAGCAGTTACGGGACAGGGGTGCCAGATACGCAGTATTTT. Translated: CASSYGTGVPDTQYF.